This T cell receptor (beta chain) was identified in a study of post-analysis software for immune sequencing data. Study results and caveats: TRBV segments more frequent in patients than in controls numbered roughly 5 and included TRBV5-6, TRBV5-1 and TRBV20-1.

As to this clonotype: Its antigen is unidentified.

TCR beta cDNA libraries included unique molecular identifiers. TCRdb independently ran MiXCR on the PCR reads; one entry per CDR3 protein. This table holds roughly 870,000 distinct CDR3 sequences, 53% found once. Per germline, CDR1 SQVTM and CDR2 ANQGSEA. The CDR3 is 13 residues long. With 7 bases clipped from V and 1 base from J, the junction kept 6 bases outside the gene matches. The source material was blood. The chain recombines TRBV29-1 with TRBJ1-1; TRBD1 matches at 7 bases. The TCR was taken from a girl aged 5-17 years with multiple sclerosis. The CDR3 nucleotides read TGCAGCGGATTAGGGACAGCGAACACTGAAGCTTTCTTT. Translated, it gives CSGLGTANTEAFF.